A single sample is the source of the 16 T cell receptor beta chains below, sequenced in a study of cytomegalovirus exposure and HLA in healthy donors. The PCR contained 60 Vbeta and 13 Jbeta primers. Produced via immunoSEQ multiplex PCR; TCRdb's table is partial and in-frame only. The sample yields 150,000 to 200,000 clones, 70% to 80% seen once. What was sequenced was PBMCs. These receptors all stem from a woman in her 50s in good health and CMV-seronegative.

This clone was counted once. The chain employs TRBV7-7 and TRBJ2-1; TRBD2 is a possible D gene (5 bases). The CDR3 loop spans 13 amino acids. V was pared by 11 bases and J by 3 bases, with 14 bases between. The V gene's germline CDR1 is SSHAT and CDR2 FNYEAQ (reference sequence). The CDR3 protein is CAGNEGLYNEQFF. CDR3 DNA sequence: TGTGCCGGAAACGAGGGCCTCTACAATGAGCAGTTCTTC.

The chain recombines TRBV29-1 with TRBJ2-5, with D possibly TRBD2 on 6 matching bases. Germline CDR1 is SQVTM and CDR2 is ANQGSEA. The CDR3 length is 14 residues. Trimming cost V 0 bases and J 7 bases, with 15 bases left between them. CDR3 sequence: CSVEDRTAGGTQYF. The CDR3 DNA sequence: TGCAGCGTTGAAGATAGGACCGCCGGGGGGACCCAGTACTTC.

In nucleotides, the CDR3 is TGTGCCAGCAGCTTAAGACTCCTTGATAGCGAGCAGTACTTC. Amino acids: CASSLRLLDSEQYF. This rearrangement joins TRBV7-8 to TRBJ2-7; D remains ambiguous. CDR1 SGHVS and CDR2 FQNEAQ come from the germline V gene. This CDR3 region has 14 residues. V was cut by 2 bases and J by 6 bases, with 14 bases left in between.

The chain carries TRBV5-7 and TRBJ2-3; 7 nucleotides align to TRBD2. TRBV5-7 is classed as an ORF, of uncertain function. Losses at the gene ends were 4 bases for V and 2 bases for J; bases not matched to a gene: 10. The CDR3 sequence is 16 residues long. CDR3 sequence: CASSILLADNTDTQYF. CDR3 DNA sequence: TGTGCCAGCAGCATTCTTCTAGCGGATAACACAGATACGCAGTATTTT.

A note on this clone: Its ends do not fully match the called genes, so a read error is possible. The chain combines TRBV7-9 with TRBJ1-2, with D hard to call. Germline lookup yields CDR1 SEHNR and CDR2 FQNEAQ (reference sequence). CDR3 size: 15 residues. The CDR3 sequence: CSSSFDRGGNYGYTF. CDR3 bases: TGTTCCAGCAGCTTCGACCGCGGAGGAAACTATGGCTACACCTTC.

This clone was seen more than once but under ten times. The V call is TRBV10-3, the J call TRBJ1-1; D is unclear. Per the germline V gene, CDR1 is ENHRY and CDR2 is SYGVKD. This CDR3 comprises 14 residues. The V end lost 5 bases, the J end lost 0 bases, and 10 bases lay between the germline ends. The CDR3 spells CAISQFKLNTEAFF. The CDR3 nucleotides are TGTGCCATCAGTCAATTTAAGCTGAACACTGAAGCTTTCTTT.

The chain uses TRBV7-9 and TRBJ2-7, with D perhaps TRBD1 (5 bases). The CDR3 totals 12 residues. The V gene lost 4 bases and the J gene lost 5 bases, with 9 bases spanning the gap. CDR1 SEHNR and CDR2 FQNEAQ come from the germline V gene (reference sequence). This CDR3 reads CASSSKGDEQYF. CDR3 nucleotide sequence: TGTGCCAGCAGCTCGAAAGGGGACGAGCAGTACTTC.

This chain connects TRBV29-1 to TRBJ2-3; no reliable D call. The germline V gene has CDR1 SQVTM and CDR2 ANQGSEA. The CDR3 is 13 amino acids. V was clipped by 6 bases and J by 3 bases, with 13 bases between them. The CDR3 protein is CSVGWSRTDTQYF. CDR3 DNA sequence: TGCAGCGTCGGTTGGAGTCGGACAGATACGCAGTATTTT.

V and J are TRBV25-1 and TRBJ1-2, with D possibly matching TRBD1 (6 bases). This CDR3 has 11 residues. Germline V lookup: CDR1 MGHDK, CDR2 SYGVNS. With 6 bases removed from V and 7 bases from J, the gap between germline ends came to 9 bases. CDR3 bases: TGTGCCAGCAGGGCCAGGGGTGGCTACACCTTC. Amino acids: CASRARGGYTF.

CDR3 coding DNA: TGTGCCAGCAGCCCCTGGGGGGGGAACTATGGCTACACCTTC. Protein sequence: CASSPWGGNYGYTF. J is TRBJ1-2 and V is TRBV6-5; D might be TRBD1 (5 bases). The CDR3 is 14 amino acids. The germline V gene has CDR1 MNHEY and CDR2 SVGAGI. Trimming took off 6 bases at V and 2 bases at J, with 13 bases between the two ends.

To note about this clone: In the same sample, other DNA sequences code for this CDR3. CDR3 DNA: TGTGCCAGCTCACCCGGACAGAACACTGAAGCTTTCTTT. The encoded protein is CASSPGQNTEAFF. The chain is built from TRBV18 and TRBJ1-1; the D gene is possibly TRBD1 (5 bases). Germline CDR1 reads KGHSH; CDR2 reads LQKENI. CDR3 size: 13 residues. V gave up 3 bases and J gave up 1 base, with 6 bases separating them. The variable domain in full, completed from reference TRBV18 and TRBJ1-1, reads NAGVMQNPRHLVRRRGQEARLRCSPMKGHSHVYWYRQLPEEGLKFMVYLQKENIIDESGMPKERFSAEFPKEGPSILRIQQVVRGDSAAYFCASSPGQNTEAFFGQGTRLTVV.

This sequence joins TRBV28 and TRBJ1-1, with 8 nucleotides matching TRBD1. V was clipped by 5 bases and J by 3 bases; unmatched bases: 8. Looked up from germline, CDR1 is MDHEN and CDR2 is SYDVKM. This CDR3 region has 15 residues. CDR3 loop: CASSPRTGRDTEAFF. The DNA of the CDR3 is TGTGCCAGCAGTCCGAGGACAGGGCGGGACACTGAAGCTTTCTTT.

At least ten counts were recorded for this clone. The V call is TRBV6-1, the J call TRBJ2-2; 7 nucleotides align to TRBD2. The CDR3 spans 14 residues. V trimming: 9 bases; J trimming: 7 bases; junction bases outside the gene matches: 11. The germline V gene encodes CDR1 MNHNS and CDR2 SASEGT. CDR3 nucleotide sequence: TGTGCCAGGGGGGGGGAGGGGCATGTCGGGGAGCTGTTTTTT. This translates into CARGGEGHVGELFF.

The gene calls are TRBV9 and TRBJ2-3; 10 bases align to TRBD2. The V gene end was trimmed by 2 bases and the J gene end by 4 bases; junction bases not matched to a gene: 10. The CDR3 is 17 amino acids. The germline V gene has CDR1 SGDLS and CDR2 YYNGEE. The CDR3 bases are TGTGCCAGCAGCGTTAGCGGGGGGACCACGGCCTCAGATACGCAGTATTTT. This translates into CASSVSGGTTASDTQYF. Variable domain in full (rest from reference TRBV9 and TRBJ2-3): DSGVTQTPKHLITATGQRVTLRCSPRSGDLSVYWYQQSLDQGLQFLIQYYNGEERAKGNILERFSAQQFPDLHSELNLSSLELGDSALYFCASSVSGGTTASDTQYFGPGTRLTVL.

The table lists this clone with a count of one. V gene TRBV5-6 combines with J gene TRBJ2-1; 10 bases map to TRBD2. Germline lookup yields CDR1 SGHDT and CDR2 YYEEEE. V was pared by 2 bases and J by 4 bases, with 3 bases of the junction left unmatched. The CDR3 extends over 15 amino acids. The DNA of the CDR3 is TGTGCCAGCAGCTTTGTACTAGCGGGGTACAATGAGCAGTTCTTC. Its protein is CASSFVLAGYNEQFF.

This chain connects TRBV7-2 to TRBJ1-2, with unresolved D. The germline gives CDR1 SGHTA, CDR2 FQGNSA. Trimming stripped 5 bases from V and 3 bases from J, with 16 bases between. The CDR3 runs 15 residues. The CDR3 here is CASSLHRTVDYGYTF. The CDR3 nucleotides read TGTGCCAGCAGCCTCCATCGTACAGTGGACTATGGCTACACCTTC.